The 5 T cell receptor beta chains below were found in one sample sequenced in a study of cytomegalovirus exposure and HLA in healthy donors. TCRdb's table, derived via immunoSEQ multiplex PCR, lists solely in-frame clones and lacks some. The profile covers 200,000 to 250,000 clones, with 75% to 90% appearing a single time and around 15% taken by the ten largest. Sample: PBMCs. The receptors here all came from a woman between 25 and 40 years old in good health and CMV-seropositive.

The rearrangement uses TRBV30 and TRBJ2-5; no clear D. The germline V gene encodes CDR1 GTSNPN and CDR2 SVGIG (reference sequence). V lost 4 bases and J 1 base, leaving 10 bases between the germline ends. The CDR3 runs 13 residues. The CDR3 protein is CAWTGEIQETQYF. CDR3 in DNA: TGTGCCTGGACAGGAGAAATCCAAGAGACCCAGTACTTC.

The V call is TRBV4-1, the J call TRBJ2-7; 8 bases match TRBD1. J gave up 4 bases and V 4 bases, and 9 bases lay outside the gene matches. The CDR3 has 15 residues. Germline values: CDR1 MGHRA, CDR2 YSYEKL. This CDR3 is CASSPNQGAVYEQYF. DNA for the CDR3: TGCGCCAGCAGCCCAAACCAGGGGGCGGTTTACGAGCAGTACTTC.

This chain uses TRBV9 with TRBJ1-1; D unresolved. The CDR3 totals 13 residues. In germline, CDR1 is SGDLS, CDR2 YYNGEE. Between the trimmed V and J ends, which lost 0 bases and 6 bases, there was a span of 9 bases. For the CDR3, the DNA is TGTGCCAGCAGCGTAGGTGATGGTTCTGAAGCTTTCTTT. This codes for CASSVGDGSEAFF.

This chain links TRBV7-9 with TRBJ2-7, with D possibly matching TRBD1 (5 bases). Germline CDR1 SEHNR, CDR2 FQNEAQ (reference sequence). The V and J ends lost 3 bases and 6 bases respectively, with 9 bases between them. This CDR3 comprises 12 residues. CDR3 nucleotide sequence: TGTGCCAGCAGCTTCCAGGGTAGCGAGCAGTACTTC. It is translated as CASSFQGSEQYF.

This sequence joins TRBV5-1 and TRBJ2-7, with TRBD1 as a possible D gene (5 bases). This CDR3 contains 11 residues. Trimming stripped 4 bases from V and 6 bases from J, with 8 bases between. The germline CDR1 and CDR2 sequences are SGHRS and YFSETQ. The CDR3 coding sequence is TGCGCCAGCAGCCTAGACAGCGAGCAGTACTTC. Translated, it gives CASSLDSEQYF. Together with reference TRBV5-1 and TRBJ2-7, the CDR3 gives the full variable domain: KAGVTQTPRYLIKTRGQQVTLSCSPISGHRSVSWYQQTPGQGLQFLFEYFSETQRNKGNFPGRFSGRQFSNSRSEMNVSTLELGDSALYLCASSLDSEQYFGPGTRLTVT.